Sequencing of this TCR beta chain was carried out in a study of T cells expressing NK-cell markers. Background on the study: Seven of the eight sequenced donors were classified as HCMV-seropositive, and one was classified as seronegative. Findings and limits, study-wide: In several donors, these clonotypes also led the CD3+CD56-NKG2C+ fraction.

In the case of this clonotype: What it binds is unknown.

This CDR3 is 14 amino acids long. The germline gives CDR1 LGHNA, CDR2 YSLEER. Synthesis of TCR beta cDNA relied on 5'RACE template switching carrying UMIs. TCRdb reprocessed the 5' RACE reads; each CDR3 protein has one entry and no DNA is given. Recorded for this sample: approximately 460,000 distinct CDR3 sequences. The chain is built from TRBV4-3 and TRBJ1-2; TCRdb indicates TRBD1, and absent DNA this call remains unverified. The TCR was taken from a woman between 18 and 75 years old in good health. Material for sequencing was blood T cells: a sorted CD56 or NKG2C T cell subset, CD4+ or CD8+ T cells, or bulk PBMC T cells (not recorded which). The CDR3: CASSQIQGEYGYTF.